Listed here is a single T cell receptor (beta chain). As yet, its antigen is unknown. This specimen comes from a study of cytomegalovirus exposure and HLA in healthy donors. Points from the study as a whole: In most subjects, TCR beta sequences reportedly gave accurate predictions of HLA-A and HLA-B alleles.

Trimming pared 4 bases from V and 8 bases from J, leaving 12 bases between. This CDR3 comprises 14 residues. CDR1 is SGHTA, CDR2 FQGTGA, per germline. Use of 60 Vbeta and 13 Jbeta primers characterized the PCR. TCRdb's table, derived via immunoSEQ multiplex PCR, lists solely in-frame clones and lacks some. The sample includes approximately 140,000 clones, approximately 80% of them seen just once. This chain joins TRBV7-3 and TRBJ1-6; D possibly corresponds to TRBD1 (6 bases). This clonotype was sampled from a male donor in good health and CMV-seronegative. Specimen: PBMCs. The CDR3 protein is CASSSTGTDSPLHF. CDR3 bases: TGTGCCAGCAGCTCTACAGGGACGGATTCACCCCTCCACTTT.